This TCR beta chain emerged from a study of blood T cells in healthy people across ages. This clonotype was detected ten times or more. The antigen is unknown. The amount of total RNA extracted per sample was at least 5.5 micrograms. Together with a sample-barcoded 5' primer, a J-beta primer mix was included in a second PCR lasting about 6 to 12 cycles. The study obtained at least 2.5 million CDR3-containing paired-end reads from every sample. MiXCR, applied by TCRdb to the 5' RACE reads, yields one record per CDR3 protein. The sample consists of about 1,500,000 distinct CDR3 sequences, 40% to 50% of them appearing once. Points from the study as a whole: Higher diversity and more naive CD4+ cells were features of long-lived donors, compared to aged donors.

V gave up 4 bases and J gave up 4 bases, with 10 bases separating them. CDR3 length: 13 residues. Germline loops: CDR1 ENHRY, CDR2 SYGVKD. The chain recombines TRBV10-3 with TRBJ2-5; a possible D gene is TRBD2 (5 bases). Sequencing was performed on blood. The receptor was derived from a woman between 18 and 30 years old in good health. The CDR3 bases are TGTGCCATCAGTGGGACTCCCGTAGAGACCCAGTACTTC. Translation gives CAISGTPVETQYF.